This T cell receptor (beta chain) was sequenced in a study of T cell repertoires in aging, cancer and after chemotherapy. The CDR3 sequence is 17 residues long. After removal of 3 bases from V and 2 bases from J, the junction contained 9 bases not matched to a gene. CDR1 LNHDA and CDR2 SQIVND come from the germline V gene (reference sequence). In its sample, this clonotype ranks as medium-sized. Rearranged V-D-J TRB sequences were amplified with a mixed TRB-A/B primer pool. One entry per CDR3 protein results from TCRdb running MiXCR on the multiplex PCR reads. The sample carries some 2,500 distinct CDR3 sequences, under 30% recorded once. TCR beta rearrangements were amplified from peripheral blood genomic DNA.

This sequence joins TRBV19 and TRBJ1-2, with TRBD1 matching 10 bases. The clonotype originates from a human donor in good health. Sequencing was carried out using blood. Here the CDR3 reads CASSMAGTGASNYGYTF. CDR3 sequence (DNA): TGTGCCAGTAGTATGGCCGGGACAGGGGCCTCGAACTATGGCTACACCTTC.